Below, one T cell receptor (beta chain) is given with its context. The germline gives CDR1 SNHLY, CDR2 FYNNEI. Unmatched junction bases numbered 14, after V lost 9 bases and J lost 8 bases. The CDR3 totals 14 residues. These data originate in a study of shared T cell receptors in the human thymus. The assay was immunoSEQ multiplex PCR, and TCRdb's table has in-frame clones only and misses some. The sample has some 400,000 clones, over 90% seen once. The sequenced sample was thymocytes. This chain links TRBV2 with TRBJ2-3; the match to TRBD2 covers 7 bases. The sequence came from a human donor. CDR3 in DNA: TGTGCCAGTTCCCTGGCGGGAGACCCGGGTACGCAGTATTTT. Translated: CASSLAGDPGTQYF.